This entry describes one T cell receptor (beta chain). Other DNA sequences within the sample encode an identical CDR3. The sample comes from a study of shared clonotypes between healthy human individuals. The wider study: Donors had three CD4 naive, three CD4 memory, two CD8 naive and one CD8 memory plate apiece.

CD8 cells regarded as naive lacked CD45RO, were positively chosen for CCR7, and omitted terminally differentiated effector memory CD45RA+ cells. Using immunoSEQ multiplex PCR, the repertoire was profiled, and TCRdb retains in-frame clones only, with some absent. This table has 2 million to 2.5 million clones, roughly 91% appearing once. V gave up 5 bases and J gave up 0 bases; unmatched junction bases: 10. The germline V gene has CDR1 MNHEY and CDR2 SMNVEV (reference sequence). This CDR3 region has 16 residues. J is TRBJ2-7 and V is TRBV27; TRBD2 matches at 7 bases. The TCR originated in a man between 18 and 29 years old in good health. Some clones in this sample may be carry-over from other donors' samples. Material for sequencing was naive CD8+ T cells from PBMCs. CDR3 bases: TGTGCCAGCAGTCCTAGCGCGGGGGAGAGCTCCTACGAGCAGTACTTC. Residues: CASSPSAGESSYEQYF.